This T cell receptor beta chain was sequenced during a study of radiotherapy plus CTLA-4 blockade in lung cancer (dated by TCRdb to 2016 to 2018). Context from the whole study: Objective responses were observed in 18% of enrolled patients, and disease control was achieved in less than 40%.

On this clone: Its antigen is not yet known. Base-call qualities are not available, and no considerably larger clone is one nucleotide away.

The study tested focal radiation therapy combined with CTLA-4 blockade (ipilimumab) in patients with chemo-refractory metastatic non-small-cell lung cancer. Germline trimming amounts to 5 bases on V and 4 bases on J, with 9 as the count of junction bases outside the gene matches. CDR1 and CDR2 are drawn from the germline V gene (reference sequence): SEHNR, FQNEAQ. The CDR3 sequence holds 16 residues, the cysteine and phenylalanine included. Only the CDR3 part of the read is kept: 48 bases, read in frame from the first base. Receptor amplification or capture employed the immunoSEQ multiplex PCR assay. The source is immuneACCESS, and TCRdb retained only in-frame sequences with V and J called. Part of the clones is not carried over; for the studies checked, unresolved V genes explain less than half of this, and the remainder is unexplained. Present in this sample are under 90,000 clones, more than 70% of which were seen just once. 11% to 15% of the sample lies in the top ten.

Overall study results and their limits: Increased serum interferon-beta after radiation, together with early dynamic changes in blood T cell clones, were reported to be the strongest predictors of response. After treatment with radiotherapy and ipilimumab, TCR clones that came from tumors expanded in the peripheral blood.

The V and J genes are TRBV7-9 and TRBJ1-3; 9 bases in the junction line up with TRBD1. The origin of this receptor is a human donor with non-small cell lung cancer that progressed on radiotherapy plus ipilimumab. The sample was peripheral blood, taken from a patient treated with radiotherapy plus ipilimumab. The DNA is TGTGCCAGCAGCGCCCCCCTAGACAGGGGGGGAAACACCATATATTTT. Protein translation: CASSAPLDRGGNTIYF.